This passage covers 16 T cell receptor beta chains from one sample sequenced in a study of T cell responses to AZD1222 COVID-19 vaccine. Generated by immunoSEQ multiplex PCR, the TCRdb table keeps only in-frame clones and is missing some. The sample holds more than 95,000 clones, roughly 88% seen once. This material consisted of peripheral blood, taken 28 days after the second AZD1222 dose. These receptors were obtained from an adult who received the AZD1222 COVID-19 vaccine.

J is TRBJ1-1 and V is TRBV3-1 (or the pseudogene TRBV3-2); D gene uncertain. There are 13 residues in the CDR3. Trimming cost V 0 bases and J 7 bases, with 9 bases left between them. In germline, CDR1 is LGHDT, CDR2 YNNKEL (reference sequence). The CDR3 protein is CASSQDYQLEAFF. The CDR3 DNA is TGTGCCAGCAGCCAAGATTACCAACTTGAAGCTTTCTTT.

The chain has TRBV25-1 and TRBJ1-1; D remains unclear. CDR1 is MGHDK, CDR2 SYGVNS, per germline. V dropped 6 bases and J dropped 8 bases, with 16 bases sitting between them. The CDR3 runs 13 residues. In DNA, the CDR3 is TGTGCCAGCAGCCAAGCGGCAGCAAGGGAAGCTTTCTTT. Its translation: CASSQAAAREAFF.

The chain links TRBV28 to TRBJ1-1; TRBD1 is a possible D gene (5 bases). This CDR3 contains 13 residues. Germline loops: CDR1 MDHEN, CDR2 SYDVKM. Trimming removed 5 bases at V and 3 bases at J, with 10 bases between. CDR3 coding DNA: TGTGCCAGCAGTCAGGGAAGAGACACTGAAGCTTTCTTT. Translating gives CASSQGRDTEAFF.

This clone was counted a few times. CDR3 nucleotides: TGTGCCAGCAGCGTAGATACAGGGTCTGGAAACACCATATATTTT. The encoded protein is CASSVDTGSGNTIYF. The rearrangement uses TRBV9 and TRBJ1-3, with a weak D call TRBD1 (6 bases). Looked up from germline, CDR1 is SGDLS and CDR2 is YYNGEE. The ends were cut back, 0 bases at V and 1 base at J, with 8 bases in the middle. The CDR3 has 15 amino acids.

This chain uses TRBV19 with TRBJ2-5; TRBD1 agrees at 7 bases. Germline V gene lookup returns CDR1 LNHDA and CDR2 SQIVND (reference sequence). The CDR3 consists of 14 residues. The J segment lost 2 bases and the V segment lost 5 bases, leaving 5 bases of the junction unmatched. CDR3 sequence reads: CASSPPGQQETQYF. CDR3 in DNA: TGTGCCAGTAGTCCCCCGGGACAGCAAGAGACCCAGTACTTC.

This clone showed up just once. The gene calls are TRBV5-5 and TRBJ2-7; D ambiguous. The CDR3 is 13 residues long. Germline V lookup: CDR1 SGHKS, CDR2 YYEKEE (reference sequence). Trimming removed 0 bases from V and 6 bases from J, with 10 bases in between. The CDR3 spells CASSLGRAREQYF. CDR3 DNA: TGTGCCAGCAGCTTGGGAAGGGCTCGCGAGCAGTACTTC.

This sequence joins TRBV9 and TRBJ2-5, with 8 bases aligning to TRBD2. CDR3 length: 12 residues. The V gene's germline CDR1 is SGDLS and CDR2 YYNGEE. Losses at the gene ends were 7 bases for V and 4 bases for J; bases not matched to a gene: 3. DNA for the CDR3: TGTGCCAGCTGGACTAGCACAGAGACCCAGTACTTC. It yields the protein CASWTSTETQYF.

The chain employs TRBV3-1 (or the pseudogene TRBV3-2) and TRBJ1-1; D is uncertain. The CDR3 is made up of 14 amino acids. Germline values: CDR1 LGHDT, CDR2 YNNKEL (reference sequence). Trimming stripped 4 bases from V and 0 bases from J, with 9 bases between. CDR3 in amino acids: CASSPIELNTEAFF. CDR3 nucleotide sequence: TGTGCCAGCAGCCCCATAGAGTTGAACACTGAAGCTTTCTTT.

The CDR3: CASSRDSPHEQYF. The CDR3 nucleotides are TGTGCCAGCTCTCGGGACAGCCCACACGAGCAGTACTTC. The chain carries TRBV18 and TRBJ2-7; 7 nucleotides agree with TRBD1. The germline CDR1 and CDR2 sequences are KGHSH and LQKENI. V was clipped by 6 bases and J by 5 bases; unmatched bases: 7. This CDR3 is built from 13 residues.

This rearrangement joins TRBV9 to TRBJ2-5; TRBD1 aligns across 7 bases. V gave up 4 bases and J gave up 6 bases; unmatched junction bases: 3. The germline V gene has CDR1 SGDLS and CDR2 YYNGEE. The CDR3 is 12 residues long. CDR3 loop: CASSSGGQTQYF. For the CDR3, the DNA is TGTGCCAGCAGCTCAGGGGGACAGACCCAGTACTTC. Drawing the rest from reference TRBV9 and TRBJ2-5, the complete variable domain is DSGVTQTPKHLITATGQRVTLRCSPRSGDLSVYWYQQSLDQGLQFLIQYYNGEERAKGNILERFSAQQFPDLHSELNLSSLELGDSALYFCASSSGGQTQYFGPGTRLLVL.

The rearrangement uses TRBV4-1 and TRBJ1-4; D remains unclear. This CDR3 comprises 13 residues. V dropped 1 base and J dropped 10 bases, with 10 bases sitting between them. Germline V gene data show CDR1 as MGHRA and CDR2 as YSYEKL. The CDR3 here is CASSQGWIGKLFF. CDR3 sequence (DNA): TGCGCCAGCAGCCAAGGTTGGATAGGAAAACTGTTTTTT.

The rearrangement joins TRBV28 to TRBJ1-2; perhaps TRBD1 as D (6 bases). V lost 6 bases and J lost 4, with 15 bases in between. The CDR3 has 14 residues. Germline values: CDR1 MDHEN, CDR2 SYDVKM. The CDR3 DNA reads as TGTGCCAGCAGCCAAGGGGGGGGCTTCTATGGCTACACCTTC. Translation gives CASSQGGGFYGYTF.

In its sample, this clone was seen once. This rearrangement joins TRBV28 to TRBJ1-5; no definite D call. CDR3 size: 14 residues. Germline CDR1 and CDR2: MDHEN and SYDVKM. Trimming pared 6 bases from V and 3 bases from J, leaving 12 bases between. The CDR3 loop is CASSPGGFNQPQHF. The CDR3 DNA reads TGTGCCAGCAGCCCCGGAGGGTTCAATCAGCCCCAGCATTTT. The complete variable domain, with remaining parts taken from reference TRBV28 and TRBJ1-5, reads DVKVTQSSRYLVKRTGEKVFLECVQDMDHENMFWYRQDPGLGLRLIYFSYDVKMKEKGDIPEGYSVSREKKERFSLILESASTNQTSMYLCASSPGGFNQPQHFGDGTRLSIL.

The genes are TRBV7-9 and TRBJ1-5; a possible D gene is TRBD1 (6 bases). The germline V gene encodes CDR1 SEHNR and CDR2 FQNEAQ (reference sequence). The V end lost 1 base, the J end lost 11 bases, and 12 bases lay between the germline ends. The CDR3 sequence is 13 residues long. CDR3 protein: CASSLGPGATQHF. The CDR3 DNA is TGTGCCAGCAGCTTAGGTCCAGGGGCCACCCAGCATTTT.

V usage is TRBV9 and J usage is TRBJ1-2; a weak D match, TRBD1 (6 bases). Trimming cost V 4 bases and J 0 bases, with 16 bases left between them. The CDR3 is 16 amino acids. Germline V lookup: CDR1 SGDLS, CDR2 YYNGEE. The chain's CDR3 is CASSSQQGLANYGYTF. The DNA for the CDR3 is TGTGCCAGCAGCTCCCAACAGGGTCTAGCTAACTATGGCTACACCTTC.

The genes are TRBV6-2 or TRBV6-3 and TRBJ1-5; TRBD1 matches 8 bases. V was clipped by 0 bases and J by 4 bases; unmatched bases: 5. CDR3 size: 16 residues. Germline-derived CDR1 and CDR2 are MNHEY and SVGEGT. CDR3: CASSYSIWDRNQPQHF. CDR3 DNA sequence: TGTGCCAGCAGTTACTCGATTTGGGACAGGAATCAGCCCCAGCATTTT.